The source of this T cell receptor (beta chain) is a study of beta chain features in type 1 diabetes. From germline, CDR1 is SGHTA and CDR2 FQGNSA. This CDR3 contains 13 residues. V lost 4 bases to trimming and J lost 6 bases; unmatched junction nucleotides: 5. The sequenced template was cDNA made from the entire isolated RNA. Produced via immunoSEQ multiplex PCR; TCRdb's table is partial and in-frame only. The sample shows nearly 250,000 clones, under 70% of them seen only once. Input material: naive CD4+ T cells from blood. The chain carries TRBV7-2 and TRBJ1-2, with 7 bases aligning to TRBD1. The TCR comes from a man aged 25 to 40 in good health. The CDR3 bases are TGTGCCAGCAGCTCACGACAGGGTGATGGCTACACCTTC. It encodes CASSSRQGDGYTF.